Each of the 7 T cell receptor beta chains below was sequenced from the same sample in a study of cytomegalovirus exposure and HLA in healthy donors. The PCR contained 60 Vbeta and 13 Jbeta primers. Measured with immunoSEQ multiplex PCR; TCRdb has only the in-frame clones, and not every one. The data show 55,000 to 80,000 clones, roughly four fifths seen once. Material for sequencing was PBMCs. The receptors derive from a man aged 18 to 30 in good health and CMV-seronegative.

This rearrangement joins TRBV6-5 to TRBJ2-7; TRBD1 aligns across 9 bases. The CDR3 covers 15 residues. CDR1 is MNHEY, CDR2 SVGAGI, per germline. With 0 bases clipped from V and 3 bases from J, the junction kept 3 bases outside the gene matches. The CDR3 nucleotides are TGTGCCAGCAGTTACTCGGGACAGGGTATCTACGAGCAGTACTTC. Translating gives CASSYSGQGIYEQYF.

The CDR3, as DNA: TGTGCCAGCAGTGAAGCTAACACAGGCTACTATAGCAATCAGCCCCAGCATTTT. The encoded protein is CASSEANTGYYSNQPQHF. This chain joins TRBV6-1 and TRBJ1-5, with a possible D match to TRBD1 (5 bases). Deletions cut 0 bases from V and 0 bases from J, with 15 bases between. The CDR3 sequence is 18 residues long. Germline-derived CDR1 and CDR2 are MNHNS and SASEGT.

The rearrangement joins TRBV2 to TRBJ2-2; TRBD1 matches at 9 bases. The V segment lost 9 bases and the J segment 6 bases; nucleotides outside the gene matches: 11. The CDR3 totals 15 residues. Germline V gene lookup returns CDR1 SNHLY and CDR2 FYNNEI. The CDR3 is CASLQGARVSGELFF. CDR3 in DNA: TGTGCCAGTCTACAGGGGGCTAGGGTTTCCGGGGAGCTGTTTTTT.

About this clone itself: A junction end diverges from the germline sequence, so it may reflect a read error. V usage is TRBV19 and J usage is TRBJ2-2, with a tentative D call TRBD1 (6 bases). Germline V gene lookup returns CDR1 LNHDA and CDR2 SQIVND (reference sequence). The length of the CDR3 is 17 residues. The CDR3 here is CVSSIYPGHANTGELFF. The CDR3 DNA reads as TGTGTCAGTAGTATTTACCCGGGACATGCGAACACCGGGGAGCTGTTTTTT.

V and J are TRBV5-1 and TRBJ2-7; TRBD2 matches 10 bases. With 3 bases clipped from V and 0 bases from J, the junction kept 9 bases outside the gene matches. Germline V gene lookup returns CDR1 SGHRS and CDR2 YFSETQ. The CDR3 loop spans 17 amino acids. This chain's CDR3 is CASSSTLAGAISYEQYF. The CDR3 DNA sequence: TGCGCCAGCAGCTCCACTCTAGCGGGGGCGATCTCCTACGAGCAGTACTTC.

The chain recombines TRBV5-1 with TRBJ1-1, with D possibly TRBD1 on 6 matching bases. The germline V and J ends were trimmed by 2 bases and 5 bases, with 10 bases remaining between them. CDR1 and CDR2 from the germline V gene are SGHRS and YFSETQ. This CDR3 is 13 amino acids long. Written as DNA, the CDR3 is TGCGCCAGCAGCTTTCATCAGGGGACTGAAGCTTTCTTT. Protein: CASSFHQGTEAFF.

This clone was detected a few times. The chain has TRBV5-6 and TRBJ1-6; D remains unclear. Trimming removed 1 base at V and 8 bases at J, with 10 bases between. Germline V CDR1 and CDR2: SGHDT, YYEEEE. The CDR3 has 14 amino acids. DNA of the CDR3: TGTGCCAGCAGCTTGAGCCCTAGTGATTCACCCCTCCACTTT. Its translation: CASSLSPSDSPLHF.